This TCR beta chain was captured by sequencing in a study of shared clonotypes between healthy human individuals. Turning to the study itself: Donors had three CD4 naive, three CD4 memory, two CD8 naive and one CD8 memory plate apiece.

Study outcomes and limitations: Expectations were that clonotype sharing among donors would be affected by sequencing depth. Some clonotypes were shared by all four sorted-subset donors, while others were not shared. The non-shared ones had lower generation probabilities than the shared ones.

About this clone: Its antigen is unknown.

The trim removed 2 bases at V and 4 bases at J, leaving 8 bases unmatched. Germline V gives CDR1 MNHNY, CDR2 SVGAGI (reference sequence). The CDR3 runs 16 residues. Clones were sequenced by immunoSEQ multiplex PCR, and TCRdb holds only the in-frame ones, with some missing. The data show approximately 1,500,000 clones, more than 95% seen once. Sequences were obtained from naive CD4+ T cells sorted from blood. The subset: CD45RA+ positively selected. The rearrangement uses TRBV6-6 and TRBJ2-3; TRBD1 matches at 8 bases. This clonotype was sampled from a man younger than 45 in good health. The CDR3: CASSYRGQGLADTQYF. The CDR3, as DNA: TGTGCCAGCAGTTACCGCGGACAGGGTTTGGCAGATACGCAGTATTTT.